Listed below are T cell receptor beta chains from one sample, sequenced in a study of shared clonotypes between healthy human individuals. Sequencing was performed with immunoSEQ multiplex PCR; in TCRdb, only in-frame clones are kept and a portion is missing. The sample has fewer than 650,000 clones; 76% are singletons. The sequencing sample was made of PBMCs. The receptors derive from a middle-aged woman in good health. Some clones in this sample may be carry-over from other donors' samples. Each CDR3 is given with its conserved first and last residue. A D gene is named only where the DNA matches it firmly. Not all rows give a size; the values are once, few, many and, for expanded clones, a class.

TRBD2 | - | TRBJ2-7 | TRBV10-2 | TGCGCCAGCAGGCCCGGGGTGGGACTAGCGGGAGTCCACTCCTACGAGCAGTACTTC | CASRPGVGLAGVHSYEQYF
- | - | TRBJ1-1 | TRBV5-1 | TGCGCCAGCAGCTTGGGGACGGCCGGTGAAGCTTTCTTT | CASSLGTAGEAFF
TRBD1 | few | TRBJ1-2 | TRBV29-1 | TGCAGCGGCGGGACAGGGGCGACCTATGGCTACACCTTC | CSGGTGATYGYTF
TRBD1 | - | TRBJ2-5 | TRBV7-9 | TGTGCCAGCAGCTTACCCCTTAGGACAGGGATTTATCGAGAGACCCAGTACTTC | CASSLPLRTGIYRETQYF
TRBD2 | - | TRBJ2-3 | TRBV19 | TGTGCCAGTAGTATCGCACTAGCGGGAGTAGGCACAGATACGCAGTATTTT | CASSIALAGVGTDTQYF
TRBD2 | - | TRBJ2-5 | TRBV15 | TGTGCCACTAAACTAGCGGATTCAGAGACCCAGTACTTC | CATKLADSETQYF
- | - | TRBJ2-1 | TRBV7-3 | TGTGCCAGCAGCTCCCAAGGGGGTGAGCAGTTCTTC | CASSSQGGEQFF
- | - | TRBJ2-1 | TRBV7-9 | TGTGCCAGCAGCTTGTCCATAGTGGGTGAGCAGTTCTTC | CASSLSIVGEQFF
TRBD2 | - | TRBJ2-7 | TRBV5-5 | TGTGCCAGCAGCCGAAATTGGGCTAGCGGGATAAACGAGCAGTACTTC | CASSRNWASGINEQYF
- | - | TRBJ1-1 | TRBV5-4 | TGTGCCAGCAGCTTTAGTGTCTTTAGCGCTGAAGCTTGCTTT | CASSFSVFSAEACF
- | - | TRBJ2-7 | TRBV11-2 | TGTGCCAGCAGCTTAGATATGGGTAACTACGAGCAGTACTTC | CASSLDMGNYEQYF
TRBD1 | - | TRBJ2-2 | TRBV5-1 | TGCGCCAGCAGCTCGGGACAGCCGAACACCGGGGAGCTGTTTTTT | CASSSGQPNTGELFF
- | - | TRBJ2-7 | TRBV7-2 | TGTGCCAGCAGCGTGGCCGGGACTCAAAGCTCCTACGAGCAGTACTTC | CASSVAGTQSSYEQYF
TRBD1 | - | TRBJ2-5 | TRBV2 | TGTGCCAGCAGTACTGAACAGGGGGCATGGGAGACCCAGTACTTC | CASSTEQGAWETQYF
- | - | TRBJ2-4 | TRBV28 | TGTGCCAGCAGTTCCGTCTTCAACAGGGCCCCCCTAGCCAAAAACATTCAGTACTTC | CASSSVFNRAPLAKNIQYF
- | - | TRBJ2-6 | TRBV25-1 | TGTGCCACCAGCCCCATCTCTGGGGCCAACGTCCTGACTTTC | CATSPISGANVLTF
- | - | TRBJ2-5 | TRBV7-3 | TGTGCCAGCAGCTTAAGTGGGAGGCGAGAGACCCAGTACTTC | CASSLSGRRETQYF
- | - | TRBJ1-5 | TRBV7-8 | TGTGCCAGCACCCCTCAAACAGGGATAAATCAGCCCCAGCATTTT | CASTPQTGINQPQHF
- | - | TRBJ2-6 | TRBV4-1 | TGCGCCAGCAGCCAAACAGGACCCCTTGGGGCCAACGTCCTGACTTTC | CASSQTGPLGANVLTF
TRBD2 | - | TRBJ2-7 | TRBV18 | TGTGCCAGCTCACCACGGCGGGCGGGAGGCCTGTACTTC | CASSPRRAGGLYF
- | - | TRBJ2-5 | TRBV6-5 | TGTGCCAGCAGCCGGGATTACCAAGAGACCCAGTACTTC | CASSRDYQETQYF
- | - | TRBJ2-2 | TRBV27 | TGTGCCAGCACGTCCAGGGGTTACGACGGGGAGCTGTTTTTT | CASTSRGYDGELFF
TRBD1 | - | TRBJ2-1 | TRBV19 | TGTGCCAGTAGTACGGACAGGGGAGGGAATGAGCAGTTCTTC | CASSTDRGGNEQFF
- | - | TRBJ2-1 | TRBV29-1 | TGCAGCGTTGTCGGGCAGGGAACAAACAATGAGCAGTTCTTC | CSVVGQGTNNEQFF
- | - | TRBJ2-5 | TRBV27 | TGTGCCAGCAGTTTTGATGGCAGACAAGAGACCCAGTACTTC | CASSFDGRQETQYF
TRBD1 | few | TRBJ1-1 | TRBV28 | TGTGCCAGCTCCTTCGGGACAGGATATGGGAACACTGAAGCTTTCTTT | CASSFGTGYGNTEAFF
TRBD2 | - | TRBJ2-7 | TRBV5-1 | TGCGCCAGCAGTTCCTCGGAGGTAGCGGGGTCCTACGAGCAGTACTTC | CASSSSEVAGSYEQYF
- | - | TRBJ2-6 | TRBV2 | TGTGCCAGCAGTGGGGAGGCTGGGGCCAACGTCCTGACTTTC | CASSGEAGANVLTF
- | - | TRBJ2-3 | TRBV9 | TGTGCCAGCTCAAAAAGTAGCACAGATACGCAGTATTTT | CASSKSSTDTQYF
TRBD1 | - | TRBJ2-7 | TRBV5-1 | TGCGCCAGCAGTATAGACAGGGGGTCTGTGGCCTACGAGCAGTACTTC | CASSIDRGSVAYEQYF
- | - | TRBJ2-5 | TRBV11-2 | TGTGCCAGCAGCTCCCCCGGGGGCCAAGAGACCCAGTACTTC | CASSSPGGQETQYF
- | - | TRBJ2-7 | TRBV5-6 | TGTGCCAGCAGCTTGGCCTATCTGGGCCTGTACGAGCAGTACTTC | CASSLAYLGLYEQYF
TRBD1 | - | TRBJ1-2 | TRBV7-8 | TGTGCCAGCAGCCGGCGGCGGGACAGCTATGGCTACACCTTC | CASSRRRDSYGYTF
TRBD1 | - | TRBJ2-7 | TRBV6-1 | TGTGCCAGCGGGGACAGCTCCTACGAGCAGTACTTC | CASGDSSYEQYF
TRBD1 | - | TRBJ1-2 | TRBV6-1 | TGTGCCAGCTCACCGGGACAGGGGAGTTCTGGCTACACCTTC | CASSPGQGSSGYTF